Shown below are 17 T cell receptor beta chains from a single sample sequenced in a study of T cell repertoires in cytomegalovirus infection. TCRdb reprocessed the reads with MiXCR, giving one entry per CDR3 protein. The table lists roughly 630,000 distinct CDR3 sequences, roughly 24% of them singletons, with approximately 8.2% in the top ten. What was sequenced was CD8+ T cells from PBMCs. Every receptor here comes from a human donor in good health (CMV status not recorded). Some clones in this sample may be carry-over from other donors' samples.

The rearrangement uses TRBV4-1 and TRBJ2-3; 14 nucleotides match TRBD2. Germline lookup yields CDR1 MGHRA and CDR2 YSYEKL. Trimming cost V 1 base and J 2 bases; bases outside gene matches: 11. The CDR3 totals 20 residues. The CDR3 bases are TGCGCCAGCAGCCAAGTCCGCCGACTAGCGGGGGGGCCTGACACAGATACGCAGTATTTT. Translated, it gives CASSQVRRLAGGPDTDTQYF.

The V call is TRBV20-1, the J call TRBJ2-1; D uncertain. V was pared by 0 bases and J by 10 bases, with 7 bases between. This CDR3 has 11 amino acids. The germline V gene encodes CDR1 DFQATT and CDR2 SNEGSKA (reference sequence). The DNA of the CDR3 is TGCAGTGCTAGAGAAGTCTGGGAGCAGTTCTTC. Translated, it gives CSAREVWEQFF.

In nucleotides, the CDR3 is TGTGCCAGCAGTTTCATAACAGGGAGCGGCTACACCTTC. Translating gives CASSFITGSGYTF. The rearrangement links TRBV27 to TRBJ1-2; possible D gene TRBD1, 6 bases. Trimming pared 3 bases from V and 8 bases from J, leaving 13 bases between. The germline gives CDR1 MNHEY, CDR2 SMNVEV (reference sequence). The CDR3 runs to 13 residues.

This clonotype was counted a few times. The chain joins TRBV2 to TRBJ2-3, with unresolved D. Germline-derived CDR1 and CDR2 are SNHLY and FYNNEI. The CDR3 is 14 amino acids. V lost 8 bases to trimming and J lost 0 bases, with 12 bases between them. The CDR3, as DNA: TGTGCCAGCCCACTAAAAACTAGCACAGATACGCAGTATTTT. As protein: CASPLKTSTDTQYF.

There are many counts of this clonotype. This sequence joins TRBV4-3 and TRBJ2-6; D perhaps matches TRBD1 (6 bases). Trimming cost V 0 bases and J 4 bases, with 13 bases left between them. This CDR3 has 17 residues. Germline assignment: CDR1 LGHNA and CDR2 YSLEER. The CDR3: CASSQDSSGTGANVLTF. CDR3 sequence (DNA): TGCGCCAGCAGCCAAGACTCATCGGGGACAGGGGCCAACGTCCTGACTTTC.

Remarks on this clonotype: This may arise from a read error, as a much more abundant clone is one base away. The chain carries TRBV2 and TRBJ2-1; 13 bases align to TRBD2. Germline CDR1 SNHLY, CDR2 FYNNEI. This CDR3 has 17 residues. The DNA for the CDR3 is TGTGGCAGCAGCGTTTCTTCCGGGACTAGCGGGGATAGGGAGCAGTTCTTC. Translation gives CGSSVSSGTSGDREQFF.

This clonotype has more than one count but fewer than ten. This rearrangement joins TRBV28 to TRBJ2-5; 10 bases line up with TRBD1. The germline V gene has CDR1 MDHEN and CDR2 SYDVKM. The CDR3 loop spans 16 amino acids. V dropped 5 bases and J dropped 5; count of bases not matched to a gene: 11. The CDR3 here is CASSRHDRGLMETQYF. In DNA, the CDR3 is TGTGCCAGCAGTCGACACGACAGGGGGCTGATGGAGACCCAGTACTTC.

The V and J genes are TRBV13 and TRBJ2-1, with D unclear. V was cut by 5 bases and J by 5 bases, with 13 bases left in between. The CDR3 sequence is 14 residues long. CDR1 PRHDT and CDR2 FYEKMQ come from the germline V gene (reference sequence). DNA of the CDR3: TGTGCCAGCAGCCTGAGTTCTAGGGACAATGAGCAGTTCTTC. This sequence encodes CASSLSSRDNEQFF.

The sample holds a few counts of this clonotype. The chain recombines TRBV20-1 with TRBJ2-1, with D possibly TRBD1 on 6 matching bases. The germline V gene has CDR1 DFQATT and CDR2 SNEGSKA (reference sequence). With 3 bases removed from V and 12 bases from J, the gap between germline ends came to 21 bases. This CDR3 is 14 amino acids long. In nucleotides, the CDR3 is TGCAGTGCTAGTGGTCAGGGGCCCCCCCCCGGGCAGTTCTTC. This translates into CSASGQGPPPGQFF.

Comment on this clonotype: This is likely a read error, given that the CDR3 carries no conserved phenylalanine or tryptophan at its end. V is TRBV20-1 and J is TRBJ1-2; D ambiguous. This CDR3 has 13 residues. Germline CDR1 and CDR2: DFQATT and SNEGSKA (reference sequence). Trimming shortened V by 7 bases and J by 0 bases, and 12 bases separated the two germline ends. The DNA of the CDR3 is TGCAGTGTATACGACCCAGCTAACTATGGCTACACCTCC. It specifies CSVYDPANYGYTS.

The CDR3 spells CASSPQGAPYEQYF. Here the CDR3 DNA reads TGCGCCAGCAGCCCTCAGGGGGCCCCCTACGAGCAGTACTTC. The rearrangement links TRBV5-1 to TRBJ2-7; 8 bases map to TRBD1. There are 14 residues in the CDR3. With V trimmed by 4 bases and J by 2 bases, 5 bases remained unmatched. Germline V gene lookup returns CDR1 SGHRS and CDR2 YFSETQ.

On this clonotype: This sequence may be a read error, since a much larger clone differs from it by one base. This chain links TRBV7-2 with TRBJ1-5, with a tentative D call TRBD1 (6 bases). This CDR3 has 14 amino acids. V was trimmed by 4 bases and J by 3 bases, leaving 10 bases between them. Per the germline V gene, CDR1 is SGHTA and CDR2 is FQGNSA. CDR3 sequence: CASSSDSINQPQHF. The CDR3 nucleotides are TGTGCCAGCAGCTCGGACAGTATCAATCAGCCCCAGCATTTT. The full variable domain, its missing parts supplied by reference TRBV7-2 and TRBJ1-5, is GAGVSQSPSNKVTEKGKDVELRCDPISGHTALYWYRQSLGQGLEFLIYFQGNSAPDKSGLPSDRFSAERTGGSVSTLTIQRTQQEDSAVYLCASSSDSINQPQHFGDGTRLSIL.

The sample holds a few counts of this clonotype. V and J are TRBV5-1 and TRBJ1-1; D gene unclear. The V end was cut by 7 bases, the J end by 12 bases, with 19 bases between. The CDR3 covers 12 residues. Germline CDR1 SGHRS, CDR2 YFSETQ. The CDR3 bases are TGCGCCAGCGGGTCGGACCGGAGGAGATCTTTCTTT. Protein product: CASGSDRRRSFF.

The sample holds a few counts of this clonotype. The chain links TRBV14 to TRBJ1-1; no firm D call. V was shortened by 3 bases and J by 4 bases, with 12 bases between the two germline ends. CDR3 length: 14 amino acids. CDR1 and CDR2 (germline): SGHDN, FVKESK. CDR3 region: CASSQDNRVTEAFF. The CDR3 nucleotides read TGTGCCAGCAGCCAGGATAACCGGGTCACTGAAGCTTTCTTT.

V and J are TRBV29-1 and TRBJ2-1; D not certain. CDR1 SQVTM and CDR2 ANQGSEA come from the germline V gene. The CDR3 contains 13 residues. V lost 4 bases, J lost 7 bases, and 14 bases lay in between. CDR3 in amino acids: CSVAGIRANEQFF. The CDR3 DNA reads as TGCAGCGTTGCCGGAATAAGGGCGAATGAGCAGTTCTTC.

The rearrangement uses TRBV7-9 and TRBJ1-1, with D possibly TRBD1 on 6 matching bases. CDR1 is SEHNR, CDR2 FQNEAQ, per germline (reference sequence). This CDR3 has 13 residues. Here the CDR3 reads CAQPTGLGTEAFF. CDR3 in DNA: TGTGCGCAGCCTACAGGGCTGGGCACTGAAGCTTTCTTT.

This clonotype was found many times. V usage is TRBV11-2 and J usage is TRBJ2-1, with a weak D call TRBD2 (5 bases). The CDR3 consists of 13 residues. V lost 5 bases to trimming and J lost 7 bases, with 12 bases between them. CDR1 SGHAT and CDR2 FQNNGV come from the germline V gene. In nucleotides, the CDR3 is TGTGCCAGCAGCGCGGGCGGCCGTAATGAGCAGTTCTTC. Translated: CASSAGGRNEQFF.